What follows is one T cell receptor beta chain and its context. Its antigen is unknown. Some clones are missing from TCRdb's copy, which holds only in-frame ones; the method was immunoSEQ multiplex PCR. There are tens of thousands of clones in the sample; about four fifths occur only once, and 0.79% lies in the top ten. Trimming removed 0 bases at V and 0 bases at J, with 13 bases between. The CDR3 spans 16 residues. Germline V lookup: CDR1 SGHTS, CDR2 YDEGEE. This record belongs to a study of radiotherapy plus CTLA-4 blockade in lung cancer. CTLA-4 blockade with ipilimumab, together with focal radiation, was given to patients with chemo-refractory metastatic non-small-cell lung cancer. Study-wide results and limits: Best predicting response, reportedly, were early blood T cell clone dynamics, with interferon-beta. Peripheral blood showed expansion of tumor-derived TCR clones after radiotherapy and ipilimumab.

The sequencing here drew on peripheral blood, taken from a patient treated with radiotherapy plus ipilimumab. The J gene is TRBJ2-7, the V gene TRBV5-8; either TRBD1 or TRBD2 may fit D (5 bases each). The TCR was taken from a human donor with non-small cell lung cancer who had stable disease on radiotherapy plus ipilimumab. The CDR3 nucleotides are TGTGCCAGCAGCTTGGGGACCGGGGCCCTCTCCTACGAGCAGTACTTC. It codes for CASSLGTGALSYEQYF.